This note documents a single TCR beta chain sequence. This sample stems from a study of PD-L1 blockade in urothelial cancer. Across the whole study: Researchers found blood samples held a median of 141,255 T cells.

Some clones are missing from TCRdb's copy, which holds only in-frame ones; the method was immunoSEQ multiplex PCR. Counted here are about 55,000 clones, roughly 80% occurring once; the ten biggest clones make up around 3.6%. Sequencing used PBMCs, obtained around atezolizumab (anti-PD-L1) treatment. This clonotype originated in a man between 70 and 80 years old with urothelial cancer.

CDR3 bases: TGCGCCAGCAGTTTGACAGGAGCCGACAATCAGCCCCAGCATTTT. This encodes CASSLTGADNQPQHF. The chain is built from TRBV5-1 and TRBJ1-5; D may be TRBD1 (6 bases). The V end lost 5 bases, the J end lost 3 bases, and 15 bases lay between the germline ends. The CDR3 is 15 amino acids. Germline CDR1 SGHRS, CDR2 YFSETQ. The entire variable domain, with the rest obtained from reference TRBV5-1 and TRBJ1-5, is as follows: KAGVTQTPRYLIKTRGQQVTLSCSPISGHRSVSWYQQTPGQGLQFLFEYFSETQRNKGNFPGRFSGRQFSNSRSEMNVSTLELGDSALYLCASSLTGADNQPQHFGDGTRLSIL.